The 14 T cell receptor beta chains below were found in one sample sequenced in a study of blood T cells in healthy people across ages (dated by TCRdb to between 2015 and 2016). Library prep was done by 5' RACE. The data were produced on an Illumina HiSeq 2500. A second PCR of roughly 7 to 11 cycles was performed with a sample-barcoded 5' primer and a J-beta primer mix. In-frame beta chains were kept once TCRdb had trimmed the public reads at Q25 with fastp and called clones with MiXCR. Each entry is one CDR3 protein sequence, shown with its most common DNA and genes. Counted in this sample were about 630,000 distinct CDR3 sequences; roughly 21% of them appeared once. The ten largest make up 3% to 4% of the sample. The sample comprised blood. These receptors were collected from a man between 65 and 80 years old in good health.

At least ten counts were recorded for this clonotype. The chain is built from TRBV7-2 and TRBJ2-5, with a tentative D call TRBD1 (6 bases). V lost 6 bases, J lost 0 bases, and 11 bases lay in between. The germline V gene has CDR1 SGHTA and CDR2 FQGNSA. The length of the CDR3 is 14 residues. The CDR3 coding sequence is TGTGCCAGCAGACGCAACAGGGACCAAGAGACCCAGTACTTC. This encodes CASRRNRDQETQYF. The whole variable domain, filled in from reference TRBV7-2 and TRBJ2-5, reads GAGVSQSPSNKVTEKGKDVELRCDPISGHTALYWYRQSLGQGLEFLIYFQGNSAPDKSGLPSDRFSAERTGGSVSTLTIQRTQQEDSAVYLCASRRNRDQETQYFGPGTRLLVL.

This clonotype appeared a few times. This chain joins TRBV28 and TRBJ2-7, with D perhaps matching TRBD1 (5 bases). This CDR3 contains 13 residues. The V gene's germline CDR1 is MDHEN and CDR2 SYDVKM. V lost 3 bases and J lost 1, with 7 bases in between. The CDR3, as DNA: TGTGCCAGCAGTTTGACAGCTTCCTACGAGCAGTACTTC. Encoded protein: CASSLTASYEQYF.

The chain joins TRBV2 to TRBJ2-3; tentatively, D is TRBD1 or TRBD2 (6 bases each). V dropped 6 bases and J dropped 1 base, with 14 bases sitting between them. Germline-derived CDR1 and CDR2 are SNHLY and FYNNEI. This CDR3 has 15 residues. The CDR3 protein is CASSPLGGGTDTQYF. The CDR3 nucleotides read TGTGCCAGCAGCCCCTTGGGGGGCGGCACAGATACGCAGTATTTT.

The chain carries TRBV28 and TRBJ1-1, with D uncertain. Per the germline V gene, CDR1 is MDHEN and CDR2 is SYDVKM. This CDR3 contains 12 residues. Between the trimmed V and J ends, which lost 5 bases and 5 bases, there was a span of 9 bases. The CDR3 region is CASSQLRTEAFF. The CDR3 coding sequence is TGTGCCAGCAGTCAACTCAGGACTGAAGCTTTCTTT.

This clonotype was observed a handful of times. The chain joins TRBV3-1 to TRBJ2-5; possibly TRBD2 for D (5 bases). The germline gives CDR1 LGHDT, CDR2 YNNKEL (reference sequence). Between the trimmed V and J ends, which lost 1 base and 7 bases, there was a span of 10 bases. The CDR3 sequence is 13 residues long. The CDR3 here is CASSQVGGGTQYF. The CDR3 nucleotides read TGTGCCAGCAGCCAAGTCGGAGGAGGGACCCAGTACTTC.

The genes are TRBV27 and TRBJ1-1; D is ambiguous. Germline-derived CDR1 and CDR2 are MNHEY and SMNVEV (reference sequence). V was trimmed by 7 bases and J by 1 base, leaving 13 bases between them. This CDR3 spans 14 amino acids. The CDR3 sequence is CASTVGHGNTEAFF. DNA of the CDR3: TGTGCCAGCACCGTAGGGCACGGGAACACTGAAGCTTTCTTT.

This clonotype was seen more than once but under ten times. V gene TRBV28 combines with J gene TRBJ1-2; D unclear. Germline values: CDR1 MDHEN, CDR2 SYDVKM. The CDR3 runs 13 residues. V lost 4 bases, J lost 4 bases, and 10 bases lay in between. CDR3 loop: CASSSSRIYGYTF. CDR3 coding DNA: TGTGCCAGCAGTTCTAGCAGGATCTATGGCTACACCTTC.

This clonotype was seen a handful of times. The chain joins TRBV7-3 to TRBJ2-3, with D perhaps TRBD2 (6 bases). Trimming took 4 bases from V and 6 from J, leaving 17 bases between them. The germline V gene encodes CDR1 SGHTA and CDR2 FQGTGA. The CDR3 is 15 amino acids. Written as DNA, the CDR3 is TGTGCCAGCAGCTGGTCCGGGAGTAGGGTGGATACGCAGTATTTT. It specifies CASSWSGSRVDTQYF.

The CDR3 here is CASRGFNYGYTF. The DNA for the CDR3 is TGTGCCAGTAGGGGCTTTAACTATGGCTACACCTTC. The chain links TRBV28 to TRBJ1-2; TRBD1 might be the D (5 bases). CDR3 size: 12 residues. The V and J ends lost 9 bases and 1 base respectively, with 9 bases between them. CDR1 is MDHEN, CDR2 SYDVKM, per germline.

This clonotype has a handful of counts. The V call is TRBV6-5, the J call TRBJ2-7, with D unclear. Germline CDR1 is MNHEY and CDR2 is SVGAGI. The V end was cut by 8 bases, the J end by 3 bases, with 17 bases between. CDR3 length equals 14 residues. CDR3 residues: CASAAADTFYEQYF. CDR3 DNA: TGTGCCAGCGCCGCGGCCGACACCTTCTACGAGCAGTACTTC.

This sequence joins TRBV11-2 and TRBJ2-1; D call uncertain. V lost 4 bases and J lost 3, with 13 bases in between. Germline assignment: CDR1 SGHAT and CDR2 FQNNGV. The CDR3 runs 15 residues. In DNA form, the CDR3 reads TGTGCCAGCAGCTCCCGGGCCCTGGGCTACAATGAGCAGTTCTTC. Its protein is CASSSRALGYNEQFF.

V is TRBV5-1 and J is TRBJ2-5, with D possibly TRBD2 on 5 matching bases. The CDR3 has 14 residues. The V and J ends lost 0 bases and 3 bases respectively, with 9 bases between them. Germline CDR1 reads SGHRS; CDR2 reads YFSETQ. The CDR3 protein is CASSLGHSEETQYF. The CDR3 DNA sequence: TGCGCCAGCAGCTTGGGACATAGCGAAGAGACCCAGTACTTC.

The J gene is TRBJ2-1, the V gene TRBV28, with TRBD2 identical over 13 bases. Gene TRBJ2-7 matches the end of the DNA better, so the J call may be wrong. CDR1 is MDHEN and CDR2 is SYDVKM in the germline V gene. CDR3 size: 15 residues. CDR3 sequence reads: CASSLPGLAGEEQYF. The CDR3 region has the DNA TGTGCCAGCAGTTTACCCGGACTAGCGGGAGAGGAGCAGTACTTC.

The CDR3 sequence: CASSFVQGSYEQYF. DNA for the CDR3: TGTGCCAGCAGCTTTGTACAGGGATCCTACGAGCAGTACTTC. The chain is built from TRBV5-6 and TRBJ2-7; a possible D gene is TRBD1 (6 bases). The germline CDR1 and CDR2 sequences are SGHDT and YYEEEE. V lost 2 bases to trimming and J lost 1 base, with 10 bases between them. The CDR3 is made up of 14 amino acids.